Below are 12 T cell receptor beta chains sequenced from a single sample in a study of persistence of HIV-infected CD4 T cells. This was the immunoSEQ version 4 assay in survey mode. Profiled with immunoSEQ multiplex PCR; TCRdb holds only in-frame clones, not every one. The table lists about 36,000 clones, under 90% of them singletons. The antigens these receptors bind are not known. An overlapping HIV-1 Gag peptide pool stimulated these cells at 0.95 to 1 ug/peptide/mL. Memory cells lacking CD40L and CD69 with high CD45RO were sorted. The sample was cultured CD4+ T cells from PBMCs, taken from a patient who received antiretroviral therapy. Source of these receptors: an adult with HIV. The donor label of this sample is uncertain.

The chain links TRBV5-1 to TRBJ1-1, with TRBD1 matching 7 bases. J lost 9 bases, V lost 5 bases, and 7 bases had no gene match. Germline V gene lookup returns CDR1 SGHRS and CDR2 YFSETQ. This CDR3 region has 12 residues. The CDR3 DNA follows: TGCGCCAGCAGTTTCGGGACAGACCAAGCTTTCTTT. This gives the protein CASSFGTDQAFF.

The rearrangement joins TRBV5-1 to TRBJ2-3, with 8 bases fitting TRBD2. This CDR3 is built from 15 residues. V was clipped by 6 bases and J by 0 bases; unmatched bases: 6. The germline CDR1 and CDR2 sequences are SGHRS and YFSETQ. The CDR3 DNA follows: TGCGCCAGCACCTTTAGCGGGGCGAGCACAGATACGCAGTATTTT. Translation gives CASTFSGASTDTQYF.

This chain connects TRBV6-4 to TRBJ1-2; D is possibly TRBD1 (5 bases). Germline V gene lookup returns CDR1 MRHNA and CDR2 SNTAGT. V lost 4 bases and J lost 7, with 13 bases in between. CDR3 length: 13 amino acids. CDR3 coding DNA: TGTGCCAGCAGTGGTCCAGGGAAGATTGGCTACACCTTC. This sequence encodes CASSGPGKIGYTF.

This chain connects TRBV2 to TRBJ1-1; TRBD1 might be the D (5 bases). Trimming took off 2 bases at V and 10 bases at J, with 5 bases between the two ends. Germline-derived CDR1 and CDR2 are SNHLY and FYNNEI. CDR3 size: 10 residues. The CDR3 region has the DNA TGTGCCAGCAGTGAACAGGGAGCTTTCTTT. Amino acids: CASSEQGAFF.

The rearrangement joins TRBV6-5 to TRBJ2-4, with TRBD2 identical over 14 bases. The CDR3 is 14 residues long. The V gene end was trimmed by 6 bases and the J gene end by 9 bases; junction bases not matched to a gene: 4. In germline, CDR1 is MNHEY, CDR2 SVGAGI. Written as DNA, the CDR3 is TGTGCCAGCAGACTCGGACTAGCGGGGGGCATTCAGTACTTC. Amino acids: CASRLGLAGGIQYF.

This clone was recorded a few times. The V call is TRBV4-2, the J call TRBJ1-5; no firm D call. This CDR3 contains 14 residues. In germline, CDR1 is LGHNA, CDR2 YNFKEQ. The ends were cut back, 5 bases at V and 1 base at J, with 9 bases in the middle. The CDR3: CASSARESNQPQHF. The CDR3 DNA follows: TGTGCCAGCAGCGCCCGGGAGAGCAATCAGCCCCAGCATTTT.

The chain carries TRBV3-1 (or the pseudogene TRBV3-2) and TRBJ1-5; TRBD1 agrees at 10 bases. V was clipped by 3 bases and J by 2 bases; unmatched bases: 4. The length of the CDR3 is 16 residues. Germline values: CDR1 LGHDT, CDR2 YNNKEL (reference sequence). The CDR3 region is CASSQGQGIGNQPQHF. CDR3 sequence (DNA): TGTGCCAGCAGCCAGGGACAGGGGATCGGCAATCAGCCCCAGCATTTT.

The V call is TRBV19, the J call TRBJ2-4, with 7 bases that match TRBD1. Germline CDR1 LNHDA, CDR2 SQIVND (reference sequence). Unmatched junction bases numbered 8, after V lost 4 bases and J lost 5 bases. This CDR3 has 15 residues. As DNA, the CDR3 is TGTGCCAGTAGTACCCAGGGGGTTTGGGAAAACATTCAGTACTTC. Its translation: CASSTQGVWENIQYF.

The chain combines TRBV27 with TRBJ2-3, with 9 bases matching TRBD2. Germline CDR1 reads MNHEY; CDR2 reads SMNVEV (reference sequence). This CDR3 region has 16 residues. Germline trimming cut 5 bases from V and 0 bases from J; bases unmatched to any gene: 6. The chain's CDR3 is CASSTRRGGSTDTQYF. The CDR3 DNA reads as TGTGCCAGCAGTACGAGGCGGGGGGGCAGCACAGATACGCAGTATTTT.

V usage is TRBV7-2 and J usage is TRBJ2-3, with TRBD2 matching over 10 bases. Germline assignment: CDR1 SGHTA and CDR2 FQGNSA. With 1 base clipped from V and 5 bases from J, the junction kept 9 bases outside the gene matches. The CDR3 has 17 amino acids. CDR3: CASSLGHKRGGGDTQYF. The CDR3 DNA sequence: TGTGCCAGCAGCTTAGGGCACAAGCGGGGGGGCGGAGATACGCAGTATTTT. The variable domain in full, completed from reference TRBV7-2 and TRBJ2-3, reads GAGVSQSPSNKVTEKGKDVELRCDPISGHTALYWYRQSLGQGLEFLIYFQGNSAPDKSGLPSDRFSAERTGGSVSTLTIQRTQQEDSAVYLCASSLGHKRGGGDTQYFGPGTRLTVL.

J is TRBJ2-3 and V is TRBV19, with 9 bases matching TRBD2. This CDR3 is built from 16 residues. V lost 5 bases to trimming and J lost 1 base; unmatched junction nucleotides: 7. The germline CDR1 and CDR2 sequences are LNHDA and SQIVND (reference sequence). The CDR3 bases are TGTGCCAGTAGTCCCCAGCGGGGGGAACGCACAGATACGCAGTATTTT. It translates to CASSPQRGERTDTQYF. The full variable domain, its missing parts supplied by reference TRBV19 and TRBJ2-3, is DGGITQSPKYLFRKEGQNVTLSCEQNLNHDAMYWYRQDPGQGLRLIYYSQIVNDFQKGDIAEGYSVSREKKESFPLTVTSAQKNPTAFYLCASSPQRGERTDTQYFGPGTRLTVL.

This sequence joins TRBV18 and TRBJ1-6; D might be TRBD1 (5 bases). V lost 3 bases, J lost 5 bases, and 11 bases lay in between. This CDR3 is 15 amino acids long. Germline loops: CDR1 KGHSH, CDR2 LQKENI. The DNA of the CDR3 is TGTGCCAGCTCACCCGCGACAGCCGATAATTCACCCCTCCACTTT. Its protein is CASSPATADNSPLHF.